Reported below is one T cell receptor (beta chain). Antigen unknown. A multiplex PCR was run with 60 Vbeta primers and 13 Jbeta primers. Measured with immunoSEQ multiplex PCR; TCRdb has only the in-frame clones, and not every one. The table shows about 190,000 clones, with approximately 79% occurring only once. The CDR3 extends over 15 amino acids. The germline V gene has CDR1 LGHNA and CDR2 YSLEER. V lost 0 bases and J lost 4; bases outside the gene matches: 3. Healthy donors of bone marrow made up the group. The data belong to a study of cytomegalovirus exposure and HLA in healthy donors. Overall study results and limits: Analysis performed later found more than 15,000 TCR beta sequences associated with HLA alleles at 0.05 false discovery rate.

This sequence originates from a woman aged 18-30 years in good health and CMV-seronegative. The chain links TRBV4-3 to TRBJ1-1; TRBD1 matches 9 bases. Source material: PBMCs. CDR3 protein: CASSQEGTGSTEAFF. CDR3 DNA sequence: TGCGCCAGCAGCCAAGAAGGGACAGGGAGCACTGAAGCTTTCTTT.